Listed below are T cell receptor beta chains from one sample, sequenced in a study of blood T cell repertoires in COVID-19. Some clones are missing from TCRdb's copy, which holds only in-frame ones; the method was immunoSEQ multiplex PCR. There are about 58,000 clones in the sample; 70% to 90% occur only once, and roughly 4.8% lies in the top ten. The sequencing input was peripheral blood. Source of these receptors: a man aged 40-49 years with active COVID-19. Both conserved end residues are part of each CDR3. Fields, in order: J gene, D gene, clone size, V gene, CDR3 protein, CDR3 DNA. D genes are given only for firm matches. Clone size appears in some rows only: once, few, many, or a class for an expanded clone.

TRBJ1-1 - once TRBV19 CASSLLDRMNTEAFF TGTGCCAGTAGTCTCCTAGACAGAATGAACACTGAAGCTTTCTTT
TRBJ2-7 TRBD2 - TRBV5-4 CASSFGTSGGDYEQYF TGTGCCAGCAGCTTCGGGACTAGCGGAGGGGACTACGAGCAGTACTTC
TRBJ2-1 - - TRBV7-2 CASSGPAVGRGNYNEQFF TGTGCCAGCAGCGGCCCCGCGGTTGGGCGGGGAAACTACAATGAGCAGTTCTTC
TRBJ2-7 TRBD2 - TRBV20-1 CSASNLAVTYEQYF TGCAGTGCTAGTAATCTAGCGGTAACCTACGAGCAGTACTTC
TRBJ2-3 TRBD2 - TRBV7-8 CASSLVSGRSTDTQYF TGTGCCAGCAGCTTAGTGAGCGGGAGGAGCACAGATACGCAGTATTTT
TRBJ1-3 - - TRBV7-9 CASSRGTHKGLSGNTIYF TGTGCCAGCAGCCGCGGGACTCATAAGGGCCTCTCTGGAAACACCATATATTTT
TRBJ1-1 TRBD1 - TRBV7-6 CASSPTGLNTEAFF TGTGCCAGCAGCCCGACAGGGCTGAACACTGAAGCTTTCTTT
TRBJ1-6 - once TRBV5-1 CASSYDRPVNSPLHF TGCGCCAGCAGCTACGACAGGCCTGTTAATTCACCCCTCCACTTT
TRBJ1-6 - - TRBV6-5 CASSYEGGGYSPLHF TGTGCCAGCAGTTACGAGGGGGGGGGCTATTCACCCCTCCACTTT
TRBJ2-5 TRBD1 - TRBV6-2/TRBV6-3 CASSYGQGTQYF TGTGCCAGCAGTTACGGACAGGGGACCCAGTACTTC
TRBJ2-1 - - TRBV18 CASSPPSERNEQFF TGTGCCAGCTCACCACCGTCGGAGAGGAATGAGCAGTTCTTC
TRBJ1-2 TRBD1 - TRBV6-5 CASSLQGVYGYTF TGTGCCAGCAGCCTACAGGGGGTCTATGGCTACACCTTC
TRBJ1-4 TRBD1 - TRBV5-1 CASSFGTGYEKLFF TGCGCCAGCAGCTTCGGGACAGGGTATGAAAAACTGTTTTTT
TRBJ1-2 TRBD1 - TRBV25-1 CASSDRGNFGYTF TGTGCCAGCAGTGACAGGGGGAACTTTGGCTACACCTTC
TRBJ2-2 - - TRBV19 CASSPGDIYANTGELFF TGTGCCAGTAGTCCCGGGGACATCTACGCGAACACCGGGGAGCTGTTTTTT
TRBJ1-2 - - TRBV5-1 CASSLSGIPNYGYTF TGCGCCAGCAGCTTGTCGGGGATACCCAACTATGGCTACACCTTC
TRBJ1-1 TRBD1 - TRBV10-1 CASSDNRGLVWNTEAFF TGCGCCAGCAGTGACAACAGGGGACTGGTTTGGAACACTGAAGCTTTCTTT
TRBJ2-2 - - TRBV18 CASSIRDTTNTGELFF TGTGCCAGCTCAATCCGGGACACTACGAACACCGGGGAGCTGTTTTTT
TRBJ2-5 - few TRBV7-3 CASSLTREETQYF TGTGCCAGCAGCTTAACCAGGGAAGAGACCCAGTACTTC
TRBJ1-1 - few TRBV18 CASFNRTLEAFF TGTGCCAGCTTTAACCGGACATTAGAAGCTTTCTTT
TRBJ1-1 - - TRBV7-9 CASSLVGGHEAFF TGTGCCAGCAGCTTAGTCGGGGGGCACGAAGCTTTCTTT
TRBJ1-3 - few TRBV29-1 CSVGQSSGNTIYF TGCAGCGTCGGACAGAGCTCTGGAAACACCATATATTTT
TRBJ2-7 TRBD2 - TRBV27 CASSFVRELPYEQYF TGTGCCAGCAGTTTCGTGCGGGAGCTGCCCTACGAGCAGTACTTC
TRBJ2-3 TRBD2 - TRBV5-1 CASSSKPSGEPGDTQYF TGCGCCAGCAGCTCGAAGCCTAGCGGGGAACCTGGAGATACGCAGTATTTT
TRBJ2-7 - - TRBV7-2 CASSLNQGQGYEQYF TGTGCCAGCAGCTTAAATCAGGGACAAGGCTACGAGCAGTACTTC
TRBJ1-2 - - TRBV9 CASSVYGDYGYTF TGTGCCAGCAGCGTATACGGGGACTATGGCTACACCTTC
TRBJ2-3 TRBD2 - TRBV14 CASSLGLAGDTDTQYF TGTGCCAGCAGCCTCGGACTAGCGGGAGACACAGATACGCAGTATTTT
TRBJ2-1 TRBD2 few TRBV6-1 CASSGGASGRDIYNEQFF TGTGCCAGCAGTGGAGGGGCTAGCGGGAGAGATATATACAATGAGCAGTTCTTC
TRBJ2-1 - - TRBV28 CASSLNPTYNEQFF TGTGCCAGCAGTTTAAATCCAACCTACAATGAGCAGTTCTTC
TRBJ1-1 - - TRBV5-1 CASSLGSSGGTEAFF TGCGCCAGCAGCTTGGGGTCCAGCGGAGGGACTGAAGCTTTCTTT
TRBJ2-1 - - TRBV30 CAWGGRGSWGEQFF TGTGCCTGGGGGGGGCGCGGGAGTTGGGGTGAGCAGTTCTTC
TRBJ2-1 TRBD2 - TRBV7-9 CASSTHRLADNEQFF TGTGCCAGCAGCACACACCGACTAGCTGACAATGAGCAGTTCTTC
TRBJ1-1 - once TRBV5-5 CASSLDGGDTEAFF TGTGCCAGCAGCTTGGACGGGGGGGACACTGAAGCTTTCTTT
TRBJ2-1 - - TRBV5-4 CASSLPGQNEQFF TGTGCCAGCAGCTTGCCTGGTCAGAATGAGCAGTTCTTC
TRBJ2-5 - - TRBV5-1 CASSLGLRQTHQETQYF TGCGCCAGCAGCTTGGGTCTCCGACAGACTCACCAAGAGACCCAGTACTTC
TRBJ1-1 TRBD1 - TRBV11-3 CASSLRGQGARDTEAFF TGTGCCAGCAGCTTACGGGGACAGGGGGCGCGAGACACTGAAGCTTTCTTT
TRBJ2-7 TRBD1 - TRBV2 CASSRQGGYEQYF TGTGCCAGCAGTCGACAGGGGGGCTACGAGCAGTACTTC
TRBJ2-7 - - TRBV2 CAGSLRGYEQYF TGTGCCGGCTCCCTACGGGGCTACGAGCAGTACTTC
TRBJ2-3 TRBD2 - TRBV5-1 CASSWGLAGAGLEDTQYF TGCGCCAGCAGCTGGGGGCTAGCGGGAGCGGGGTTGGAAGATACGCAGTATTTT
TRBJ1-2 - - TRBV30 CAWANPGREDVRGYTF TGTGCCTGGGCGAATCCAGGCAGGGAGGACGTCAGGGGCTACACCTTC
TRBJ2-3 - - TRBV13 CASSLTGIRADTQYF TGTGCCAGCAGCTTAACAGGGATAAGGGCAGATACGCAGTATTTT
TRBJ2-2 TRBD2 - TRBV2 CASSLSGSDTGELFF TGTGCCAGCAGTCTTAGCGGGAGCGACACCGGGGAGCTGTTTTTT
TRBJ2-3 TRBD2 few TRBV10-2 CASRARGTSGRADTQYF TGCGCCAGCAGGGCCAGGGGGACTAGCGGGAGAGCAGATACGCAGTATTTT
TRBJ2-6 TRBD1 - TRBV18 CASSAGTGVTGANVLTF TGTGCCAGCTCCGCCGGGACAGGGGTCACTGGGGCCAACGTCCTGACTTTC
TRBJ2-1 - - TRBV21-1 CASSKALGGPALSYNEQFF TGTGCCAGCAGCAAAGCGCTAGGCGGCCCAGCGCTTTCCTACAATGAGCAGTTCTTC
TRBJ2-1 TRBD2 - TRBV7-3 CASSLAGGTRHNEQFF TGTGCCAGCAGCTTGGCCGGGGGGACTAGACACAATGAGCAGTTCTTC
TRBJ2-1 - - TRBV7-8 CASTELLGYNEQFF TGTGCCAGCACCGAATTGCTAGGATACAATGAGCAGTTCTTC
TRBJ1-3 - - TRBV14 CASKKGDIYSGNTIYF TGTGCCAGCAAAAAGGGGGACATCTACTCTGGAAACACCATATATTTT
TRBJ1-5 - - TRBV28 CASRFSLSNQPQHF TGTGCCAGCAGGTTCAGTTTAAGCAATCAGCCCCAGCATTTT
TRBJ1-1 - - TRBV5-1 CASSTLPGVGTEAFF TGCGCCAGCTCCACGCTCCCAGGGGTAGGGACTGAAGCTTTCTTT
TRBJ2-1 TRBD1 once TRBV7-3 CASSFVRDRVRDEQFF TGTGCCAGCAGCTTCGTCCGGGACAGGGTCCGCGATGAGCAGTTCTTC
TRBJ2-7 TRBD1 - TRBV18 CASSPPVTGVLWEQYF TGTGCCAGCTCACCACCTGTGACAGGGGTGCTTTGGGAGCAGTACTTC
TRBJ2-5 - once TRBV19 CASSAGTEQETQYF TGTGCCAGTAGTGCGGGGACAGAACAAGAGACCCAGTACTTC
TRBJ2-1 TRBD2 - TRBV5-1 CASSSVAGGPKDNEQFF TGCGCCAGCAGCTCCGTAGCGGGAGGGCCTAAGGACAATGAGCAGTTCTTC
TRBJ2-3 TRBD2 - TRBV5-5 CASSLRRERPSTDTQYF TGTGCCAGCAGCTTGAGGCGGGAGCGGCCTAGCACAGATACGCAGTATTTT
TRBJ2-1 - once TRBV7-9 CASSLQGVGQFF TGTGCCAGCAGTCTACAGGGCGTTGGGCAGTTCTTC
TRBJ1-2 - - TRBV9 CASSAHDSYGYTF TGTGCCAGCAGCGCCCATGACAGCTATGGCTACACCTTC
TRBJ2-5 TRBD2 - TRBV30 CASQWGGVWQETQYF TGTGCCTCCCAGTGGGGGGGAGTTTGGCAAGAGACCCAGTACTTC
TRBJ2-5 TRBD1 - TRBV30 CAWAIQGVLETQYF TGTGCCTGGGCTATTCAGGGGGTCCTGGAGACCCAGTACTTC
TRBJ1-2 - - TRBV19 CASSFDSNYGYTF TGTGCCAGTAGTTTCGACAGTAACTATGGCTACACCTTC